This entry features one T cell receptor (beta chain) sequence. The data derive from a study of T and B cells in COVID-19 patients. TRB was amplified from about 250-500 ng of blood genomic DNA. CDR1 SGHNT and CDR2 YYREEE come from the germline V gene (reference sequence). V shed 3 bases and J shed 1 base, with 11 bases lying between them. The CDR3 covers 14 residues. TRB rearrangements were amplified by multiplex PCR with BIOMED2 TRB-A/B primers. Via MiXCR, TCRdb re-called the multiplex PCR reads, giving one row per CDR3 protein. The table has 9,900 or so distinct CDR3 sequences, around 34% seen once. The V call is TRBV5-4, the J call TRBJ2-7; unclear D gene. The sample taken for sequencing was blood. This sequence originates from a human donor with active COVID-19. CDR3 amino acids: CASSSKVGSYEQYF. The CDR3 nucleotides are TGTGCCAGCAGCTCCAAGGTAGGGTCCTACGAGCAGTACTTC.